A single sample is the source of the 20 T cell receptor beta chains below, sequenced in a study of blood T cell repertoires in COVID-19. The repertoire was sequenced with immunoSEQ multiplex PCR; TCRdb's copy has only in-frame clones and lacks some. The sample shows approximately 120,000 clones, approximately 85% of them seen only once. Material for sequencing was peripheral blood. The receptor set was obtained from an elderly woman with COVID-19, enrolled during active disease.

This clone was seen only once. J is TRBJ2-7 and V is TRBV19; tentatively, D is TRBD2 (5 bases). The CDR3 has 13 residues. Germline-derived CDR1 and CDR2 are LNHDA and SQIVND (reference sequence). Trimming pared 4 bases from V and 3 bases from J, leaving 10 bases between. The CDR3 DNA is TGTGCCAGTAGTAAAGACTACCTCTACGAGCAGTACTTC. Translating gives CASSKDYLYEQYF. Variable domain in full (rest from reference TRBV19 and TRBJ2-7): DGGITQSPKYLFRKEGQNVTLSCEQNLNHDAMYWYRQDPGQGLRLIYYSQIVNDFQKGDIAEGYSVSREKKESFPLTVTSAQKNPTAFYLCASSKDYLYEQYFGPGTRLTVT.

This clone is a singleton in its sample. The chain combines TRBV15 with TRBJ2-1, with TRBD1 identical over 12 bases. Germline CDR1 LNHNV, CDR2 YYDKDF (reference sequence). This CDR3 has 19 amino acids. V trimming: 3 bases; J trimming: 4 bases; junction bases outside the gene matches: 13. CDR3 loop: CATSSRDRGRALFYNEQFF. The DNA for the CDR3 is TGTGCCACCAGCAGCCGGGACAGGGGGCGGGCTTTATTTTACAATGAGCAGTTCTTC.

J is TRBJ1-1 and V is TRBV5-1; no firm D call. Germline assignment: CDR1 SGHRS and CDR2 YFSETQ. Trimming stripped 0 bases from V and 5 bases from J, with 8 bases between. The CDR3 spans 13 residues. CDR3 residues: CASSLDGETEAFF. The CDR3 nucleotides are TGCGCCAGCAGCTTGGATGGGGAGACTGAAGCTTTCTTT. The full variable domain, in which reference TRBV5-1 and TRBJ1-1 provide the parts outside the CDR3, is KAGVTQTPRYLIKTRGQQVTLSCSPISGHRSVSWYQQTPGQGLQFLFEYFSETQRNKGNFPGRFSGRQFSNSRSEMNVSTLELGDSALYLCASSLDGETEAFFGQGTRLTVV.

This clone occurred once. V usage is TRBV28 and J usage is TRBJ1-1; TRBD1 might be the D (5 bases). Germline V lookup: CDR1 MDHEN, CDR2 SYDVKM. The V end was cut by 1 base, the J end by 10 bases, with 16 bases between. The CDR3 runs to 14 residues. CDR3 nucleotides: TGTGCCAGCAGTTTATTGGGGGGGTCTAGAGGAGCTTTCTTT. Translated, it gives CASSLLGGSRGAFF.

The chain joins TRBV4-3 to TRBJ1-3, with D possibly matching TRBD1 (5 bases). This CDR3 comprises 16 residues. Germline CDR1 is LGHNA and CDR2 is YSLEER. V was cut by 0 bases and J by 0 bases, with 9 bases left in between. This CDR3 is CASSQDHGGSGNTIYF. DNA of the CDR3: TGCGCCAGCAGCCAAGATCACGGGGGCTCTGGAAACACCATATATTTT.

The V call is TRBV19, the J call TRBJ1-2; no clear D gene. V was cut by 5 bases and J by 8 bases, with 12 bases left in between. Germline lookup yields CDR1 LNHDA and CDR2 SQIVND (reference sequence). This CDR3 is built from 12 residues. The CDR3 spells CASSPGGGGYTF. CDR3 in DNA: TGTGCCAGTAGTCCGGGAGGAGGCGGCTACACCTTC.

This clone was recorded once. The chain carries TRBV6-2 or TRBV6-3 and TRBJ2-1; 9 bases align to TRBD2. The CDR3 runs to 13 residues. Germline V gives CDR1 MNHEY, CDR2 SVGEGT. The V and J ends lost 4 bases and 10 bases, in that order; junction bases with no gene match: 5. The CDR3 DNA reads TGTGCCAGCAGTTTAGCGGGAGCAGCGGAGCAGTTCTTC. This gives the protein CASSLAGAAEQFF.

The chain links TRBV4-3 to TRBJ2-7; TRBD1 matches 7 bases. Per germline, CDR1 LGHNA and CDR2 YSLEER. The CDR3 covers 15 residues. V shed 0 bases and J 6 bases; nucleotides not matched to a gene: 8. The CDR3 nucleotides read TGCGCCAGCAGCCAAGATGGGACAGTCTTTGGCGAGCAGTACTTC. Amino acid sequence: CASSQDGTVFGEQYF.

The chain uses TRBV7-2 and TRBJ2-3; TRBD2 aligns across 9 bases. CDR1 and CDR2 from the germline V gene are SGHTA and FQGNSA. This CDR3 is built from 16 residues. The V segment lost 0 bases and the J segment 5 bases; nucleotides outside the gene matches: 6. Here the CDR3 reads CASSLAASGIRDTQYF. CDR3 bases: TGTGCCAGCAGCTTAGCGGCTAGCGGGATAAGAGATACGCAGTATTTT.

The V gene is TRBV6-5, the J gene TRBJ1-1; a possible D gene is TRBD1 (5 bases). The CDR3 length is 14 residues. CDR1 is MNHEY and CDR2 is SVGAGI in the germline V gene. Trimming took off 8 bases at V and 1 base at J, with 14 bases between the two ends. The CDR3 protein is CASLKDNSNTEAFF. The CDR3 DNA is TGTGCCAGCCTCAAGGACAACTCGAACACTGAAGCTTTCTTT.

With respect to this clone: One end of the junction is discordant with germline, which a read error may explain. The V gene is TRBV7-7, the J gene TRBJ1-1; no clear D. This CDR3 contains 13 residues. The germline gives CDR1 SSHAT, CDR2 FNYEAQ (reference sequence). Here the CDR3 DNA reads TGTGCTAGCAGCTTACGTCGGGGCACTGAAGCTTTCTTT. Its protein product is CASSLRRGTEAFF.

V gene TRBV27 combines with J gene TRBJ2-4; no clear D gene. The CDR3 runs 12 residues. CDR1 and CDR2 from the germline V gene are MNHEY and SMNVEV (reference sequence). Trimming took 4 bases from V and 9 from J, leaving 10 bases between them. CDR3 nucleotide sequence: TGTGCCAGCAGTTCAGTTGGCGGCATTCAGTACTTC. Protein sequence: CASSSVGGIQYF.

The V gene is TRBV6-6, the J gene TRBJ1-4, with a possible D match to TRBD1 (6 bases). CDR1 and CDR2 from the germline V gene are MNHNY and SVGAGI (reference sequence). Trimming took off 6 bases at V and 5 bases at J, with 10 bases between the two ends. This CDR3 region has 13 residues. The CDR3, as DNA: TGTGCCAGCAGGGACAGAAAAAATGAAAAACTGTTTTTT. The encoded protein is CASRDRKNEKLFF.

The V and J genes are TRBV7-3 and TRBJ2-7, with unresolved D. The germline CDR1 and CDR2 sequences are SGHTA and FQGTGA. The V end lost 5 bases, the J end lost 0 bases, and 14 bases lay between the germline ends. CDR3 length: 15 residues. CDR3: CASSPTATSSYEQYF. Written as DNA, the CDR3 is TGTGCCAGCAGCCCAACAGCTACCAGCTCCTACGAGCAGTACTTC.

The J gene is TRBJ2-7, the V gene TRBV7-9, with 9 bases matching TRBD2. Trimming at V came to 5 bases and at J to 7 bases, leaving 12 bases not matched to a gene. The CDR3 runs to 15 residues. CDR1 is SEHNR and CDR2 is FQNEAQ in the germline V gene (reference sequence). The DNA for the CDR3 is TGTGCCAGCAGCGAGGGACTAGCCCCGGGCGGGGAGCAGTACTTC. Its protein is CASSEGLAPGGEQYF.

The chain combines TRBV7-2 with TRBJ1-2, with 12 bases that match TRBD1. Germline assignment: CDR1 SGHTA and CDR2 FQGNSA. The J segment lost 8 bases and the V segment lost 0 bases, leaving 4 bases of the junction unmatched. The CDR3 totals 15 residues. This CDR3 reads CASSLAGQGAMGYTF. The CDR3, as DNA: TGTGCCAGCAGCTTAGCGGGACAGGGGGCGATGGGCTACACCTTC.

V is TRBV7-9 and J is TRBJ1-1; TRBD1 matches at 7 bases. The V and J ends lost 6 bases and 2 bases, in that order; junction bases with no gene match: 6. CDR1 and CDR2 from the germline V gene are SEHNR and FQNEAQ (reference sequence). The CDR3 is 14 amino acids. CDR3 coding DNA: TGTGCCAGCAGGTTGGGACAGCGTAACACTGAAGCTTTCTTT. Encoded protein: CASRLGQRNTEAFF.

The genes are TRBV7-3 and TRBJ2-1, with 7 bases that match TRBD1. Germline CDR1 SGHTA, CDR2 FQGTGA. The V and J ends lost 3 bases and 5 bases, in that order; junction bases with no gene match: 16. The CDR3 totals 18 residues. CDR3 nucleotide sequence: TGTGCCAGCAGCTTTAACCCTCCCACAGGGGCAGTTAACAATGAGCAGTTCTTC. Its translation is CASSFNPPTGAVNNEQFF.

The V call is TRBV6-2 or TRBV6-3, the J call TRBJ2-2; D might be TRBD2 (6 bases). Germline-derived CDR1 and CDR2 are MNHEY and SVGEGT. The CDR3 is 15 residues long. Trimming left V 2 bases short and J 4 bases short, with 11 bases between. The CDR3 DNA reads TGTGCCAGCAGTTACCTGAGCGGGTCCACCGGGGAGCTGTTTTTT. Translated: CASSYLSGSTGELFF.

The chain employs TRBV18 and TRBJ2-7; 12 nucleotides line up with TRBD1. Germline V lookup: CDR1 KGHSH, CDR2 LQKENI. The CDR3 has 15 residues. With V trimmed by 3 bases and J by 10 bases, 10 bases remained unmatched. As DNA, the CDR3 is TGTGCCAGCTCACCCGGGACAGGGGGCCTTACCTATCAGTACTTC. It is translated as CASSPGTGGLTYQYF.